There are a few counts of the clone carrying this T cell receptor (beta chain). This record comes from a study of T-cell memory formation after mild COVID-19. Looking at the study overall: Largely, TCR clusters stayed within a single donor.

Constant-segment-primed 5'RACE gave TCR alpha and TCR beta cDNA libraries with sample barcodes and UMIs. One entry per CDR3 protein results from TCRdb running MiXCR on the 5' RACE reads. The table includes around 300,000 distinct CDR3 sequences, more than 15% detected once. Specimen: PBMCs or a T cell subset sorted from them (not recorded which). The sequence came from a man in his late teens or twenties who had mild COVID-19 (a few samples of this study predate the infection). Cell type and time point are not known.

CDR3 loop: CASRLQGGETQYF. The CDR3 DNA reads as TGTGCCAGCCGACTCCAGGGTGGAGAGACCCAGTACTTC. This chain connects TRBV12-3 or TRBV12-4 to TRBJ2-5; perhaps TRBD1 as D (5 bases). This CDR3 is 13 amino acids long. Trimming cost V 8 bases and J 4 bases, with 14 bases left between them.